This TCR beta chain was identified during a study of CD8 T cells in ankylosing spondylitis. Regarding the study as a whole: There were earlier reports of some motif variants in reactive arthritis synovial fluid and blood. Disease-linked clones reportedly concentrated significantly in matched ankylosing spondylitis synovial fluid.

This clonotype has at least ten counts. Its antigen is still unknown. Making the TCR beta libraries involved quantitative 5'-RACE with molecular barcodes. TCRdb itself ran the 5' RACE reads through MiXCR, one entry per CDR3 protein. Of under 150,000 distinct CDR3 sequences listed, approximately 8.4% are singletons. Sequencing was performed on synovial fluid, either unsorted or a sorted T cell fraction (not recorded which). The sequence was collected from a male donor with ankylosing spondylitis.

The DNA for the CDR3 is TGTGCCAGCAGCCAACGTGAAGCAACTAATGAAAAACTGTTTTTT. Translation gives CASSQREATNEKLFF. This chain links TRBV3-1 with TRBJ1-4; D not resolved. This CDR3 comprises 15 residues. With 2 bases removed from V and 0 bases from J, the gap between germline ends came to 7 bases. Germline CDR1 LGHDT, CDR2 YNNKEL (reference sequence).